This is a list of T cell receptor beta chains from one sample in a study of T cells in Graves' hyperthyroidism and ophthalmopathy. MiXCR, run by TCRdb on the multiplex PCR reads, gives a single entry per CDR3 protein. The sample includes 600,000 to 700,000 distinct CDR3 sequences, roughly 15% of them seen just once. The sequenced material came from blood. The receptors shown here come from a woman aged 40 to 50 with Graves' ophthalmopathy. Each CDR3 is given with its conserved first and last residue. The order of the fields is CDR3 length, D gene, J gene, V gene, clone size, CDR3 protein, CDR3 DNA. The D gene is left open where the match is weak. Only part of the rows carry a size: once, few, many, or a class if the clone is expanded.

14 NA TRBJ2-7 TRBV7-2 NA CASSLEALPLEQYF TGTGCCAGCAGCTTAGAGGCCCTACCCCTCGAGCAGTACTTC
17 TRBD1 TRBJ2-2 TRBV5-1 few CASSFTTGTGKPGELFF TGCGCCAGCAGCTTTACCACCGGGACAGGGAAGCCCGGGGAGCTGTTTTTT
14 NA TRBJ2-5 TRBV5-8 NA CASSLGLEEETQYF TGTGCCAGCAGCTTGGGGCTAGAAGAAGAGACCCAGTACTTC
12 NA TRBJ2-7 TRBV20-1 many CSASPINDEQYF TGCAGTGCTAGCCCGATAAACGACGAGCAGTACTTC
14 TRBD1 TRBJ1-4 TRBV29-1 NA CSVSPTGTNEKLFF TGCAGCGTTTCCCCGACAGGGACTAATGAAAAACTGTTTTTT
14 NA TRBJ1-1 TRBV12-5 NA CASGSSGRGSEAFF TGTGCTAGTGGCTCGAGCGGCAGGGGATCTGAAGCTTTCTTT
15 TRBD1 TRBJ2-7 TRBV6-5 many CASSFQTGGTYEQYF TGTGCCAGCAGTTTCCAGACAGGGGGGACCTACGAGCAGTACTTC
14 NA TRBJ2-7 TRBV19 many CASTKTGRSYEQYF TGTGCCAGTACCAAAACCGGACGGTCCTACGAGCAGTACTTC
15 NA TRBJ1-2 TRBV28 many CASSLGWGRVNGYTF TGTGCCAGCAGTTTAGGGTGGGGGCGCGTGAATGGCTACACCTTC
15 NA TRBJ1-5 TRBV6-2/TRBV6-3 many CASSYSLGSNQPQHF TGTGCCAGCAGTTACTCGTTAGGTAGCAATCAGCCCCAGCATTTT
12 NA TRBJ2-7 TRBV2 many CASWTEGVEQYF TGTGCCAGCTGGACGGAAGGTGTCGAGCAGTACTTC
13 NA TRBJ1-3 TRBV6-1 many CASIPGEGNTIYF TGTGCCAGCATCCCAGGGGAAGGAAACACCATATATTTT
12 TRBD1 TRBJ2-7 TRBV10-2 many CASRKTGREQYF TGCGCCAGCCGAAAGACAGGGCGGGAGCAGTACTTC
17 TRBD1 TRBJ2-5 TRBV10-3 NA CAISEKSGRGRQETQYF TGTGCCATCAGTGAGAAGTCGGGCAGGGGGCGTCAAGAGACCCAGTACTTC
16 NA TRBJ2-6 TRBV5-1 NA CASSLHSVSGANVLTF TGCGCCAGCAGCTTGCACTCGGTGTCTGGGGCCAACGTCCTGACTTTC
10 NA TRBJ1-1 TRBV12-3/TRBV12-4 many CASSGTEAFF TGTGCCAGCAGCGGGACAGAAGCTTTCTTT
14 NA TRBJ1-5 TRBV9 many CASSVVVTYQPQHF TGTGCCAGCAGCGTAGTTGTAACCTATCAGCCCCAGCATTTT
15 NA TRBJ1-5 TRBV4-3 NA CASSQDGRGIQPQHF TGCGCCAGCAGCCAAGATGGCCGTGGTATACAGCCCCAGCATTTT
15 TRBD1 TRBJ2-7 TRBV25-1 NA CASSETGTGTYEQYF TGTGCCAGCAGTGAAACCGGGACAGGGACCTACGAGCAGTACTTC
13 NA TRBJ2-2 TRBV19 many CASTYRVTGELFF TGTGCCAGTACCTACAGGGTCACCGGGGAGCTGTTTTTT
13 NA TRBJ1-5 TRBV10-2 NA CASSEQKNQPQHF TGCGCCAGCAGTGAGCAGAAAAATCAGCCCCAGCATTTT
16 NA TRBJ2-5 TRBV3-1 many CASSQGGQGGWETQYF TGTGCCAGCAGCCAAGGAGGGCAGGGAGGTTGGGAGACCCAGTACTTC
15 TRBD1 TRBJ2-2 TRBV20-1 NA CSASLGTANTGELFF TGCAGTGCTAGTCTCGGGACAGCGAACACCGGGGAGCTGTTTTTT
15 TRBD1 TRBJ2-7 TRBV2 many CASSVGQGGPYEQYF TGTGCCAGCAGTGTAGGACAGGGGGGCCCCTACGAGCAGTACTTC
13 NA TRBJ1-3 TRBV27 many CASRTDPGNTIYF TGTGCCAGCAGGACAGACCCTGGAAACACCATATATTTT
18 NA TRBJ2-7 TRBV28 few CASSLPLSEGGTPYEQYF TGTGCCAGCAGTTTGCCCCTCAGTGAAGGGGGGACCCCCTACGAGCAGTACTTC
15 NA TRBJ1-5 TRBV6-2/TRBV6-3 many CASSYESESNQPQHF TGTGCCAGCAGTTACGAGAGTGAAAGCAATCAGCCCCAGCATTTT
14 NA TRBJ2-2 TRBV29-1 NA CSVVGRPNTGELFF TGCAGCGTTGTTGGCAGGCCGAACACCGGGGAGCTGTTTTTT
14 TRBD2 TRBJ2-5 TRBV6-1 NA CASRASGRQETQYF TGTGCCAGCAGGGCTAGCGGGAGGCAAGAGACCCAGTACTTC
15 NA TRBJ2-5 TRBV12-3/TRBV12-4 many CASSFRGGSQETQYF TGTGCCAGCAGTTTTAGGGGCGGATCCCAAGAGACCCAGTACTTC
16 NA TRBJ1-5 TRBV6-4 NA CASSDSSGLGNHPQHF TGTGCCAGCAGTGACTCGAGCGGATTGGGCAATCATCCCCAGCATTTT
14 NA TRBJ2-7 TRBV28 few CASRPIGPSYEQYF TGTGCCAGCAGACCCATCGGACCGAGCTACGAGCAGTACTTC
13 TRBD1 TRBJ1-2 TRBV20-1 many CSAKGQGGAGYTF TGCAGTGCTAAGGGACAGGGTGGGGCGGGCTACACCTTC
14 TRBD1 TRBJ1-5 TRBV20-1 many CSATPGTGSQPQHF TGCAGTGCTACACCCGGGACAGGGTCTCAGCCCCAGCATTTT
13 NA TRBJ2-7 TRBV2 many CASRRHDVYEQYF TGTGCCAGCCGGCGACACGACGTCTACGAGCAGTACTTC
15 NA TRBJ2-7 TRBV5-1 many CASSLRGAESYEQYF TGCGCCAGCAGCTTACGAGGTGCGGAGTCCTACGAGCAGTACTTC
20 TRBD2 TRBJ2-5 TRBV30 many CAWSVRPGGSGIYRGETQYF TGTGCCTGGAGTGTACGTCCGGGAGGTTCGGGCATCTACAGAGGGGAGACCCAGTACTTC
14 NA TRBJ2-7 TRBV6-2/TRBV6-3 few CASRPRGQLYEQYF TGTGCCAGCAGGCCGCGTGGGCAACTCTACGAGCAGTACTTC
15 TRBD2 TRBJ2-7 TRBV3-1 NA CASSQGVAGAYEQYF TGTGCCAGCAGCCAAGGTGTAGCGGGAGCCTACGAGCAGTACTTC
15 TRBD1 TRBJ2-7 TRBV6-5 many CASSSGQGFRYEQYF TGTGCCAGCAGTTCGGGACAGGGTTTTAGGTACGAGCAGTACTTC
14 NA TRBJ2-7 TRBV5-1 many CASSLEGDEDEQYF TGCGCCAGCAGCTTGGAGGGAGATGAGGACGAGCAGTACTTC
14 NA TRBJ1-2 TRBV28 many CASSGSAPNYGYTF TGTGCCAGCAGTGGGTCGGCACCGAACTATGGCTACACCTTC
13 TRBD2 TRBJ2-2 TRBV20-1 NA CSARAGGTGEPFF TGCAGTGCTAGGGCCGGGGGGACCGGGGAGCCGTTTTTT
13 TRBD2 TRBJ2-5 TRBV28 many CASSLAGREAQYF TGTGCCAGCAGTTTAGCGGGACGGGAGGCCCAGTACTTC
14 TRBD2 TRBJ2-7 TRBV7-2 few CANRRGGGDYEQYF TGTGCCAACAGGCGGGGGGGCGGAGATTACGAGCAGTACTTC
15 TRBD2 TRBJ2-7 TRBV6-1 many CASSASTSGWNEQYF TGTGCCAGCAGTGCATCAACTAGCGGCTGGAACGAGCAGTACTTC
15 NA TRBJ1-1 TRBV19 NA CASSIIGSLGTEAFF TGTGCCAGTAGTATTATCGGAAGCTTAGGCACTGAAGCTTTCTTT
13 NA TRBJ1-1 TRBV6-1 many CASSEIPRELTFF TGTGCCAGCAGCGAAATACCACGGGAGTTGACTTTCTTT
14 NA TRBJ2-5 TRBV18 many CASSLLGGTETQYF TGTGCCAGCAGCTTGCTGGGCGGGACTGAGACCCAGTACTTC
15 NA TRBJ2-7 TRBV4-1 NA CASSQGLEPGYEQYF TGCGCCAGCAGCCAAGGTTTAGAACCCGGCTACGAGCAGTACTTC
14 TRBD1 TRBJ2-7 TRBV6-5 many CASSPGTGEAEQYF TGTGCCAGCAGTCCCGGGACAGGGGAAGCCGAGCAGTACTTC
15 TRBD2 TRBJ2-7 TRBV28 many CASSLLGGRAIEQYF TGTGCCAGCAGTTTGCTGGGCGGGAGGGCCATCGAGCAGTACTTC
15 NA TRBJ1-5 TRBV5-5 few CAGSLAGHLNQPQHF TGTGCCGGCAGCTTGGCCGGGCACCTCAATCAGCCCCAGCATTTT
21 NA TRBJ2-6 TRBV28 NA CASSFWQGHPLSLSGANVLTF TGTGCCAGCAGTTTCTGGCAGGGCCACCCACTCTCTCTCTCTGGGGCCAACGTCCTGACTTTC